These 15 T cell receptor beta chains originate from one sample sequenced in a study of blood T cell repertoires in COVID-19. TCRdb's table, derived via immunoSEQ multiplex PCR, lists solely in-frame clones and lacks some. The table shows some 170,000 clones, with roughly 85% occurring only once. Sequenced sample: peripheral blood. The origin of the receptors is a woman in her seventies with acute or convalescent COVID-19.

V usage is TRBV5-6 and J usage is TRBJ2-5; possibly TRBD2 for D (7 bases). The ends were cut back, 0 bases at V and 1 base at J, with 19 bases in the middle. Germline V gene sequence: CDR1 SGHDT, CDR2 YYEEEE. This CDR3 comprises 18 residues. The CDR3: CASSLASWGRGFQETQYF. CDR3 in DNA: TGTGCCAGCAGCTTGGCCAGTTGGGGGCGGGGGTTCCAAGAGACCCAGTACTTC.

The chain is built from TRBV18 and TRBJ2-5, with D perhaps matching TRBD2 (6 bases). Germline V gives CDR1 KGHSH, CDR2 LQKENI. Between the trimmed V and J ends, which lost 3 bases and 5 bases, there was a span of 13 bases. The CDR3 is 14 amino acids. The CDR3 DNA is TGTGCCAGCTCACCTCAGACGGAGGGGGAGACCCAGTACTTC. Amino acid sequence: CASSPQTEGETQYF.

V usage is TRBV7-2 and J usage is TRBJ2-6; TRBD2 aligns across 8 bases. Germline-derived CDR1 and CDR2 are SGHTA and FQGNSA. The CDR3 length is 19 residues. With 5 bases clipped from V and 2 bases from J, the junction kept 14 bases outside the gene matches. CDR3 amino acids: CASSPRAIAGTAGANVLTF. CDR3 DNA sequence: TGTGCCAGCAGCCCTAGGGCAATAGCGGGAACAGCTGGGGCCAACGTCCTGACTTTC. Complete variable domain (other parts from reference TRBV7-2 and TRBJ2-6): GAGVSQSPSNKVTEKGKDVELRCDPISGHTALYWYRQSLGQGLEFLIYFQGNSAPDKSGLPSDRFSAERTGGSVSTLTIQRTQQEDSAVYLCASSPRAIAGTAGANVLTFGAGSRLTVL.

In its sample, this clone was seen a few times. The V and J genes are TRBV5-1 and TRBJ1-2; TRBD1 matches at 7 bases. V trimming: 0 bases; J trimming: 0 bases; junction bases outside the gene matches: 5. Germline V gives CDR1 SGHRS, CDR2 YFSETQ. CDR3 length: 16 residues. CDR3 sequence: CASSLVGTETNYGYTF. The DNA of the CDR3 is TGCGCCAGCAGCTTGGTGGGGACAGAAACTAACTATGGCTACACCTTC.

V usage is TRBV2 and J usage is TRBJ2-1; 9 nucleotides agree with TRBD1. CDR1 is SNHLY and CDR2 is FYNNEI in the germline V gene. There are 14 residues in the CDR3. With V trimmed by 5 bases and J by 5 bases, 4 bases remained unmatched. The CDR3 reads CASSSGQGHNEQFF. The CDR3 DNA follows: TGTGCCAGCAGTTCGGGACAGGGCCACAATGAGCAGTTCTTC.

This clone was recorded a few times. CDR3 sequence reads: CASWGLAGWAHNEQFF. In DNA, the CDR3 is TGTGCCAGCTGGGGACTAGCGGGATGGGCCCACAATGAGCAGTTCTTC. The V call is TRBV2, the J call TRBJ2-1, with 13 bases fitting TRBD2. Germline CDR1 SNHLY, CDR2 FYNNEI. CDR3 length equals 16 residues. With 8 bases clipped from V and 5 bases from J, the junction kept 9 bases outside the gene matches.

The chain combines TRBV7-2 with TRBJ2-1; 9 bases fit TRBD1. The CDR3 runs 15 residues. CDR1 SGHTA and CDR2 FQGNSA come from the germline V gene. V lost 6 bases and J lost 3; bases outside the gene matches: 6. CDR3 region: CASSRRDRVYNEQFF. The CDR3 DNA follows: TGTGCCAGCAGTCGAAGGGACAGGGTCTACAATGAGCAGTTCTTC.

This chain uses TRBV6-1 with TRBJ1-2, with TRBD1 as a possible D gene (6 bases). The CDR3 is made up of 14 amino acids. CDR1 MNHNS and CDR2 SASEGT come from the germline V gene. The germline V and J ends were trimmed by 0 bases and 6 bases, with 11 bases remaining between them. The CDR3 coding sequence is TGTGCCAGCAGTGAAGCCTTGAGGGGGAATGGCTACACCTTC. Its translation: CASSEALRGNGYTF.

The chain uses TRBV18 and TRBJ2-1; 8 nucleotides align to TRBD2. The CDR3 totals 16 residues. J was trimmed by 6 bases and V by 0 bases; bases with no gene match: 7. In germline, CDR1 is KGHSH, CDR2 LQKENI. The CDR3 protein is CASSPPWREAANEQFF. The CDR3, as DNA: TGTGCCAGCTCACCACCTTGGCGGGAGGCTGCCAATGAGCAGTTCTTC.

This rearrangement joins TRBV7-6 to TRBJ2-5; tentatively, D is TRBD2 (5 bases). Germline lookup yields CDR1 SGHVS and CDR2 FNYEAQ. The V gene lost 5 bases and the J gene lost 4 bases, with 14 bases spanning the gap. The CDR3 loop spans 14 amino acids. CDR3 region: CASSPRGARETQYF. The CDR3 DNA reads TGTGCCAGCAGCCCCCGGGGAGCGAGAGAGACCCAGTACTTC.

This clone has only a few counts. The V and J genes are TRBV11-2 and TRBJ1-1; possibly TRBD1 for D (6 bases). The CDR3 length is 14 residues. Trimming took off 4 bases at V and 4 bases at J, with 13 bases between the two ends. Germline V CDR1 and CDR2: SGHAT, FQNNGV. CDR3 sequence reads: CASSSTGGATEAFF. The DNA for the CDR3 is TGTGCCAGCAGCTCTACTGGGGGGGCCACTGAAGCTTTCTTT.

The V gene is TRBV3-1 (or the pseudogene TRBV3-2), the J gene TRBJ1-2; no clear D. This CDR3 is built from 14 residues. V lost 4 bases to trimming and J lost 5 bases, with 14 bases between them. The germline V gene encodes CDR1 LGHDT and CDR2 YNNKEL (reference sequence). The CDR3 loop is CASSPSTGVYGYTF. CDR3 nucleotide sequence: TGTGCCAGCAGCCCTTCCACGGGAGTTTATGGCTACACCTTC.

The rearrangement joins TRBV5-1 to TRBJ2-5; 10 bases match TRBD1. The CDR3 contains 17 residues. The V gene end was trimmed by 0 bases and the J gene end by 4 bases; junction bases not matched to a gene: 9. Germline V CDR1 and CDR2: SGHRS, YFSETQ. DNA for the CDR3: TGCGCCAGCAGCTTGGGGCAGACAGGGGGCTATCGAGAGACCCAGTACTTC. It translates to CASSLGQTGGYRETQYF.

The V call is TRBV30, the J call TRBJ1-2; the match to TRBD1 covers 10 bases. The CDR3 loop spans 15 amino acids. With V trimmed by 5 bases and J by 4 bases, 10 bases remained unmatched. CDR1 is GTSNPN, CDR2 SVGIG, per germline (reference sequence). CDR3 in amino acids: CAWSPGQGIVYGYTF. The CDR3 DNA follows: TGTGCCTGGTCCCCGGGACAGGGGATCGTCTATGGCTACACCTTC.

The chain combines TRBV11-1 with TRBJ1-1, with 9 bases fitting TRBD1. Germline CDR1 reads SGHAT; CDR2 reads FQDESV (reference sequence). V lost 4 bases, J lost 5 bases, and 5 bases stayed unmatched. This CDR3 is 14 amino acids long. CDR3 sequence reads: CASSSQGAGTEAFF. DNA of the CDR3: TGTGCCAGCAGCTCACAGGGGGCGGGAACTGAAGCTTTCTTT. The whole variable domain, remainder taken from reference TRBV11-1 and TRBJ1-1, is EAEVAQSPRYKITEKSQAVAFWCDPISGHATLYWYRQILGQGPELLVQFQDESVVDDSQLPKDRFSAERLKGVDSTLKIQPAELGDSAMYLCASSSQGAGTEAFFGQGTRLTVV.